This record covers a single T cell receptor (beta chain). Its specificity is not known. CDR1 MDHEN and CDR2 SYDVKM come from the germline V gene. With V trimmed by 6 bases and J by 3 bases, 7 bases remained unmatched. The CDR3 loop spans 14 amino acids. The data originate from a study of graft-versus-host responses after intestinal transplantation. Regarding the study as a whole: There was an association between peak levels of circulating GvH clones and early post-transplant HvG declines. Allografts carried high graft-versus-host to host-versus-graft clonal ratios in patients having graft-donor T cell macrochimerism.

The repertoire was sequenced with immunoSEQ multiplex PCR; TCRdb's copy has only in-frame clones and lacks some. Of approximately 60,000 clones listed, about 90% were seen once; the top ten hold 1.6%. The chain links TRBV28 to TRBJ2-7, with 8 bases fitting TRBD1. The TCR was taken from a human patient who received an intestinal transplant, so some T cells may come from the graft donor. The source material was PBMCs, sampled 26 days after transplant. The chain's CDR3 is CASRQSTGVYEQYF. The CDR3 DNA reads TGTGCCAGCAGGCAGTCGACAGGGGTCTACGAGCAGTACTTC.